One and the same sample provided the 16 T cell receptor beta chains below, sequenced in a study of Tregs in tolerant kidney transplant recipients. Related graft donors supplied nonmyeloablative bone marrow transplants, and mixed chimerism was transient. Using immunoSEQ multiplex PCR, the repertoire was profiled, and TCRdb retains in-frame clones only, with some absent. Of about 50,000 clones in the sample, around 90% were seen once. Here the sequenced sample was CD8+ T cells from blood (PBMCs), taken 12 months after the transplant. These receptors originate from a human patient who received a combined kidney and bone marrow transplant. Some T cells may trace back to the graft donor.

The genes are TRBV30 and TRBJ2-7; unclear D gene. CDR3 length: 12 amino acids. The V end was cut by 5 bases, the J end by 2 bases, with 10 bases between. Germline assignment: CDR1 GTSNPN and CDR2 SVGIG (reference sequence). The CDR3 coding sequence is TGTGCCTGGGGGCTAAACACCTACGAGCAGTACTTC. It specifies CAWGLNTYEQYF.

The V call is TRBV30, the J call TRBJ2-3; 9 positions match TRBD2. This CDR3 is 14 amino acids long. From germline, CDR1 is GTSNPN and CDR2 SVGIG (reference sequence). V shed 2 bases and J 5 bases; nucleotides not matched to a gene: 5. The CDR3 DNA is TGTGCCTGGAGTTTGGTAGCGGGGGTAGATACGCAGTATTTT. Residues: CAWSLVAGVDTQYF.

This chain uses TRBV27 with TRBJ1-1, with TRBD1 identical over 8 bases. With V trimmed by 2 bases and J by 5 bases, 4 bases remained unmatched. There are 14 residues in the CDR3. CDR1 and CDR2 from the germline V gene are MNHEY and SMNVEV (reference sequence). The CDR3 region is CASSLARTGTEAFF. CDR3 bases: TGTGCCAGCAGTTTAGCCCGGACAGGGACTGAAGCTTTCTTT.

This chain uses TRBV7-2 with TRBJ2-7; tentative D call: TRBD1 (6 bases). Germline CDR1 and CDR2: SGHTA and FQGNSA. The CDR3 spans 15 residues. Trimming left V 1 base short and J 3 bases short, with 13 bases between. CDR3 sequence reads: CASSLELGGYYEQYF. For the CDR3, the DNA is TGTGCCAGCAGCTTAGAGTTAGGGGGTTACTACGAGCAGTACTTC.

CDR3 protein: CASSRGLANSYNEQFF. The DNA for the CDR3 is TGTGCCAGCAGCCGCGGTCTAGCCAATTCCTACAATGAGCAGTTCTTC. V and J are TRBV28 and TRBJ2-1, with D tentatively TRBD2 (5 bases). The CDR3 has 16 amino acids. Trimming shortened V by 6 bases and J by 1 base, and 16 bases separated the two germline ends. The germline gives CDR1 MDHEN, CDR2 SYDVKM. The whole variable domain, remainder taken from reference TRBV28 and TRBJ2-1, is DVKVTQSSRYLVKRTGEKVFLECVQDMDHENMFWYRQDPGLGLRLIYFSYDVKMKEKGDIPEGYSVSREKKERFSLILESASTNQTSMYLCASSRGLANSYNEQFFGPGTRLTVL.

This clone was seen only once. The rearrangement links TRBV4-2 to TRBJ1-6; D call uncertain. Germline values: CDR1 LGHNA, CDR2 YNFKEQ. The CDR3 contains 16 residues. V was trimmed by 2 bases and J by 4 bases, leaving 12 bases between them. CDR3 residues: CASSQFQDLYNSPLHF. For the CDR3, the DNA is TGTGCCAGCAGCCAATTCCAGGATCTTTATAATTCACCCCTCCACTTT.

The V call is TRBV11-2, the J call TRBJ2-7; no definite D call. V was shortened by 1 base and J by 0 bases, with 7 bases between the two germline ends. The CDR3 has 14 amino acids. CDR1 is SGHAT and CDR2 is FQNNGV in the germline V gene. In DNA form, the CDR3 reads TGTGCCAGCAGCTTAGGGGCAGACTCCTACGAGCAGTACTTC. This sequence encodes CASSLGADSYEQYF.

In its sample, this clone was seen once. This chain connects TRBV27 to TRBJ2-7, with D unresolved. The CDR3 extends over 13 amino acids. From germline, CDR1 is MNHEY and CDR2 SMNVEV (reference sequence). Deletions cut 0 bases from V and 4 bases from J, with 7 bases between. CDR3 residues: CASSLSPEYEQYF. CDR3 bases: TGTGCCAGCAGTTTATCGCCAGAATACGAGCAGTACTTC.

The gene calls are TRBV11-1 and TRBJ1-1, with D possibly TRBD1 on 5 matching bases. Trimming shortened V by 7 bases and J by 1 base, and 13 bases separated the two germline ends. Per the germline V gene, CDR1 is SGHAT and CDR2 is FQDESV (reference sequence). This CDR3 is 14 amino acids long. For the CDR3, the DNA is TGTGCCAGCACCCTTGGGGGGTCGAACACTGAAGCTTTCTTT. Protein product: CASTLGGSNTEAFF.

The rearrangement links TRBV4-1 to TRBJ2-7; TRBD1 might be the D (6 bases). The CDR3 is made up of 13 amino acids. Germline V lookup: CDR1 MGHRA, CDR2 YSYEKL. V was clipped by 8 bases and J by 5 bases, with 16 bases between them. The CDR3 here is CASSPVGHHEQYF. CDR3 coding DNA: TGCGCCAGCTCCCCAGTGGGACACCACGAGCAGTACTTC.

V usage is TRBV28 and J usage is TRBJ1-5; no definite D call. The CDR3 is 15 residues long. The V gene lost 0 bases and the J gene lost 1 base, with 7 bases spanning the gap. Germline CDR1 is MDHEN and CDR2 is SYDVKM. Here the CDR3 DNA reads TGTGCCAGCAGTTTATGGGGAGACAGCAATCAGCCCCAGCATTTT. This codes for CASSLWGDSNQPQHF. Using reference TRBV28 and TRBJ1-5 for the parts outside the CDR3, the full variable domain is DVKVTQSSRYLVKRTGEKVFLECVQDMDHENMFWYRQDPGLGLRLIYFSYDVKMKEKGDIPEGYSVSREKKERFSLILESASTNQTSMYLCASSLWGDSNQPQHFGDGTRLSIL.

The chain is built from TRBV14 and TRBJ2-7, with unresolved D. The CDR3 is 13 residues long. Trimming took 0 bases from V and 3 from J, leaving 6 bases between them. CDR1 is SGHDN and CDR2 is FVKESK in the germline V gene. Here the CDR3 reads CASSQDFIYEQYF. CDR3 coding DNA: TGTGCCAGCAGCCAAGATTTCATCTACGAGCAGTACTTC.

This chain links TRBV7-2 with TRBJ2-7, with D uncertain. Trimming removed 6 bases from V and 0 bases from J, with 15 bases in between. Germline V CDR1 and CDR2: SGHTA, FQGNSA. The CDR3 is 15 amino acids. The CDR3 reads CASSMSARSSYEQYF. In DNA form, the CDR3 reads TGTGCCAGCAGTATGTCCGCGCGGAGCTCCTACGAGCAGTACTTC.

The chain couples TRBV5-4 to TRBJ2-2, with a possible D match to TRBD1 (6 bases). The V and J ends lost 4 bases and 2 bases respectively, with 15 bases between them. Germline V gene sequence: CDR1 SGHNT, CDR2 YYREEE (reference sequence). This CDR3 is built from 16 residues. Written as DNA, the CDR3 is TGTGCCAGCAGCCTCTTTACAGGGATTAACACCGGGGAGCTGTTTTTT. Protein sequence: CASSLFTGINTGELFF.

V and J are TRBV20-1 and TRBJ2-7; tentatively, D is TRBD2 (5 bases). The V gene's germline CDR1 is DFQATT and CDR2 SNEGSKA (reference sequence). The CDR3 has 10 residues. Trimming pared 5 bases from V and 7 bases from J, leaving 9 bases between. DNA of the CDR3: TGCAGTGCTCCTAGAGGGGAGCAGTACTTC. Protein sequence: CSAPRGEQYF.

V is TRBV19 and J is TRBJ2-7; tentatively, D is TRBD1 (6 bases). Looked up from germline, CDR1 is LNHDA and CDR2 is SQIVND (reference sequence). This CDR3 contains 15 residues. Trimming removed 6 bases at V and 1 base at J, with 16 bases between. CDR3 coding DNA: TGTGCCAGTAGCCCCCGACAGGTACCTTCCTACGAGCAGTACTTC. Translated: CASSPRQVPSYEQYF.